Below are 20 T cell receptor beta chains sequenced from a single sample in a study of blood T cell repertoires in COVID-19. The protocol was immunoSEQ multiplex PCR, while the TCRdb copy is restricted to in-frame clones and leaves out a portion. The sample has about 82,000 clones, around 80% seen once. Sample: peripheral blood. The receptor source for this set is a woman aged 55-69 years with acute or convalescent COVID-19.

The rearrangement uses TRBV25-1 and TRBJ1-2, with D tentatively TRBD1 (5 bases). The germline V and J ends were trimmed by 2 bases and 1 base, with 8 bases remaining between them. The length of the CDR3 is 14 residues. CDR1 is MGHDK, CDR2 SYGVNS, per germline. The CDR3 bases are TGTGCCAGCAGTGAAGGGGGGGATAACTATGGCTACACCTTC. This codes for CASSEGGDNYGYTF.

The chain couples TRBV18 to TRBJ1-1; D not resolved. This CDR3 region has 12 residues. From germline, CDR1 is KGHSH and CDR2 LQKENI. Deletions cut 3 bases from V and 10 bases from J, with 12 bases between. The CDR3 is CASSPGEVAAFF. In DNA, the CDR3 is TGTGCCAGCTCACCCGGGGAGGTAGCAGCTTTCTTT. Drawing the rest from reference TRBV18 and TRBJ1-1, the complete variable domain is NAGVMQNPRHLVRRRGQEARLRCSPMKGHSHVYWYRQLPEEGLKFMVYLQKENIIDESGMPKERFSAEFPKEGPSILRIQQVVRGDSAAYFCASSPGEVAAFFGQGTRLTVV.

The chain combines TRBV7-2 with TRBJ1-1; unclear D gene. The V end lost 3 bases, the J end lost 4 bases, and 12 bases lay between the germline ends. This CDR3 comprises 14 residues. From germline, CDR1 is SGHTA and CDR2 FQGNSA. CDR3 loop: CASSFGGWGTEAFF. CDR3 nucleotide sequence: TGTGCCAGCAGCTTCGGCGGGTGGGGCACTGAAGCTTTCTTT. Full variable domain (missing parts from reference TRBV7-2 and TRBJ1-1): GAGVSQSPSNKVTEKGKDVELRCDPISGHTALYWYRQSLGQGLEFLIYFQGNSAPDKSGLPSDRFSAERTGGSVSTLTIQRTQQEDSAVYLCASSFGGWGTEAFFGQGTRLTVV.

The chain is built from TRBV20-1 and TRBJ2-3, with TRBD2 identical over 12 bases. J was trimmed by 1 base and V by 3 bases; bases with no gene match: 5. The germline gives CDR1 DFQATT, CDR2 SNEGSKA (reference sequence). There are 16 residues in the CDR3. This CDR3 is CSASAASGRGTDTQYF. Here the CDR3 DNA reads TGCAGTGCTAGTGCGGCTAGCGGGAGGGGCACAGATACGCAGTATTTT.

The chain recombines TRBV14 with TRBJ1-2; tentative D call: TRBD1 (5 bases). Germline values: CDR1 SGHDN, CDR2 FVKESK. V was shortened by 5 bases and J by 1 base, with 14 bases between the two germline ends. This CDR3 is built from 15 residues. CDR3: CASSARPGFNYGYTF. Written as DNA, the CDR3 is TGTGCCAGCAGCGCCCGTCCAGGGTTTAACTATGGCTACACCTTC.

The rearrangement joins TRBV10-3 to TRBJ2-7; D is unclear. Germline V lookup: CDR1 ENHRY, CDR2 SYGVKD. This CDR3 has 13 amino acids. V lost 4 bases to trimming and J lost 1 base, with 8 bases between them. CDR3 coding DNA: TGTGCCATCAGTGGGGCAGATTCCTACGAGCAGTACTTC. Its protein is CAISGADSYEQYF.

A note on this clone: Other DNA sequences in the same sample also yield this CDR3. The V and J genes are TRBV5-1 and TRBJ1-5; 9 nucleotides agree with TRBD1. CDR3 length: 14 residues. J lost 4 bases, V lost 4 bases, and 3 bases had no gene match. Germline CDR1 reads SGHRS; CDR2 reads YFSETQ. Written as DNA, the CDR3 is TGCGCCAGCAGCCAGGGGACAGGGAATCAGCCCCAGCATTTT. Encoded protein: CASSQGTGNQPQHF.

The genes are TRBV3-1 (or the pseudogene TRBV3-2) and TRBJ2-7; D uncertain. CDR3 size: 12 residues. The germline gives CDR1 LGHDT, CDR2 YNNKEL (reference sequence). V lost 1 base and J lost 3, with 4 bases in between. The CDR3 protein is CASSQVRYEQYF. In DNA, the CDR3 is TGTGCCAGCAGCCAAGTTCGCTACGAGCAGTACTTC.

The rearrangement links TRBV3-1 (or the pseudogene TRBV3-2) to TRBJ1-4; D gene uncertain. The V gene lost 1 base and the J gene lost 3 bases, with 9 bases spanning the gap. Germline values: CDR1 LGHDT, CDR2 YNNKEL (reference sequence). CDR3 size: 15 residues. The DNA of the CDR3 is TGTGCCAGCAGCCAAGGACTCAGCTCTAATGAAAAACTGTTTTTT. Translating gives CASSQGLSSNEKLFF.

The rearrangement links TRBV27 to TRBJ2-2, with a possible D match to TRBD1 (5 bases). CDR3 size: 15 residues. Germline lookup yields CDR1 MNHEY and CDR2 SMNVEV (reference sequence). The V end lost 2 bases, the J end lost 5 bases, and 12 bases lay between the germline ends. In nucleotides, the CDR3 is TGTGCCAGCAGTTTAGGGGCCGTGAGAACCGGGGAGCTGTTTTTT. Protein product: CASSLGAVRTGELFF.

This clone turned up a few times. The rearrangement uses TRBV5-1 and TRBJ2-5, with D tentatively TRBD2 (6 bases). CDR1 and CDR2 (germline): SGHRS, YFSETQ. The CDR3 loop spans 16 amino acids. Between the trimmed V and J ends, which lost 1 base and 1 base, there was a span of 14 bases. DNA for the CDR3: TGCGCCAGCAGCTTGAATGCGGGACCCATCCAAGAGACCCAGTACTTC. Residues: CASSLNAGPIQETQYF.

V is TRBV6-1 and J is TRBJ1-2; no firm D call. CDR3 length: 14 amino acids. CDR1 and CDR2 from the germline V gene are MNHNS and SASEGT. V gave up 0 bases and J gave up 0 bases, with 5 bases separating them. In nucleotides, the CDR3 is TGTGCCAGCAGTGAAGCTGGCCCTAACTATGGCTACACCTTC. Residues: CASSEAGPNYGYTF.

The V and J genes are TRBV6-5 and TRBJ1-2; weak D call: TRBD1 (5 bases). V dropped 0 bases and J dropped 8 bases, with 16 bases sitting between them. The CDR3 has 15 residues. CDR1 and CDR2 (germline): MNHEY, SVGAGI. CDR3 nucleotides: TGTGCCAGCAGTTACTCGCCCAGCAGGGCTGGAGGCTACACCTTC. Its protein product is CASSYSPSRAGGYTF.

The chain couples TRBV5-4 to TRBJ1-2, with 8 bases aligning to TRBD1. V lost 4 bases to trimming and J lost 4 bases; unmatched junction nucleotides: 15. CDR3 length equals 17 residues. The V gene's germline CDR1 is SGHNT and CDR2 YYREEE (reference sequence). CDR3 in amino acids: CASSPGQGAGIGYGYTF. Written as DNA, the CDR3 is TGTGCCAGCAGCCCCGGGCAGGGGGCGGGGATAGGCTATGGCTACACCTTC.

CDR3 loop: CASSRDISGNTIYF. Written as DNA, the CDR3 is TGTGCCAGCAGCCGCGACATCTCTGGAAACACCATATATTTT. V gene TRBV2 combines with J gene TRBJ1-3; no firm D call. V lost 6 bases to trimming and J lost 0 bases, with 9 bases between them. Germline values: CDR1 SNHLY, CDR2 FYNNEI. The CDR3 runs to 14 residues.

The chain couples TRBV5-1 to TRBJ1-2; the D gene is possibly TRBD1 (6 bases). V lost 0 bases, J lost 1 base, and 7 bases lay in between. Germline-derived CDR1 and CDR2 are SGHRS and YFSETQ. The CDR3 totals 14 residues. Written as DNA, the CDR3 is TGCGCCAGCAGCTTGGGACAGGATAACTATGGCTACACCTTC. It specifies CASSLGQDNYGYTF.

This sequence joins TRBV5-4 and TRBJ2-7, with TRBD1 matching 8 bases. The CDR3 length is 14 residues. With V trimmed by 3 bases and J by 2 bases, 4 bases remained unmatched. Germline CDR1 SGHNT, CDR2 YYREEE (reference sequence). The CDR3 region has the DNA TGTGCCAGCAGCTCCTGGGACAGGCCCTACGAGCAGTACTTC. Its protein is CASSSWDRPYEQYF.

In its sample, this clone was seen a few times. One junction end disagrees with the germline gene, perhaps due to a read error. V is TRBV5-1 and J is TRBJ2-3; D call uncertain. There are 15 residues in the CDR3. Germline lookup yields CDR1 SGHRS and CDR2 YFSETQ. CDR3 bases: TGCGCCAGCAGCTTGGACCCTTTAAGCAAAGATACGCAGTATTTT. This sequence encodes CASSLDPLSKDTQYF. Variable domain in full (rest from reference TRBV5-1 and TRBJ2-3): KAGVTQTPRYLIKTRGQQVTLSCSPISGHRSVSWYQQTPGQGLQFLFEYFSETQRNKGNFPGRFSGRQFSNSRSEMNVSTLELGDSALYLCASSLDPLSKDTQYFGPGTRLTVL.

The chain has TRBV6-5 and TRBJ1-2, with 7 bases lining up with TRBD1. V was pared by 10 bases and J by 7 bases, with 9 bases of the junction left unmatched. Germline V gives CDR1 MNHEY, CDR2 SVGAGI. This CDR3 is 12 amino acids long. CDR3 residues: CATQTGTSGYTF. The CDR3 nucleotides read TGTGCCACCCAGACAGGGACGTCTGGCTACACCTTC.

The CDR3 protein is CASSDRLARASGSFNEQYF. CDR3 coding DNA: TGCGCCAGCAGTGACCGCCTAGCTCGGGCTAGCGGGAGTTTCAACGAGCAGTACTTC. V is TRBV10-2 and J is TRBJ2-7, with 10 bases fitting TRBD2. Trimming removed 3 bases from V and 5 bases from J; junction bases left unmatched: 19. Germline CDR1 is WSHSY and CDR2 is SAAADI. This CDR3 spans 19 amino acids.